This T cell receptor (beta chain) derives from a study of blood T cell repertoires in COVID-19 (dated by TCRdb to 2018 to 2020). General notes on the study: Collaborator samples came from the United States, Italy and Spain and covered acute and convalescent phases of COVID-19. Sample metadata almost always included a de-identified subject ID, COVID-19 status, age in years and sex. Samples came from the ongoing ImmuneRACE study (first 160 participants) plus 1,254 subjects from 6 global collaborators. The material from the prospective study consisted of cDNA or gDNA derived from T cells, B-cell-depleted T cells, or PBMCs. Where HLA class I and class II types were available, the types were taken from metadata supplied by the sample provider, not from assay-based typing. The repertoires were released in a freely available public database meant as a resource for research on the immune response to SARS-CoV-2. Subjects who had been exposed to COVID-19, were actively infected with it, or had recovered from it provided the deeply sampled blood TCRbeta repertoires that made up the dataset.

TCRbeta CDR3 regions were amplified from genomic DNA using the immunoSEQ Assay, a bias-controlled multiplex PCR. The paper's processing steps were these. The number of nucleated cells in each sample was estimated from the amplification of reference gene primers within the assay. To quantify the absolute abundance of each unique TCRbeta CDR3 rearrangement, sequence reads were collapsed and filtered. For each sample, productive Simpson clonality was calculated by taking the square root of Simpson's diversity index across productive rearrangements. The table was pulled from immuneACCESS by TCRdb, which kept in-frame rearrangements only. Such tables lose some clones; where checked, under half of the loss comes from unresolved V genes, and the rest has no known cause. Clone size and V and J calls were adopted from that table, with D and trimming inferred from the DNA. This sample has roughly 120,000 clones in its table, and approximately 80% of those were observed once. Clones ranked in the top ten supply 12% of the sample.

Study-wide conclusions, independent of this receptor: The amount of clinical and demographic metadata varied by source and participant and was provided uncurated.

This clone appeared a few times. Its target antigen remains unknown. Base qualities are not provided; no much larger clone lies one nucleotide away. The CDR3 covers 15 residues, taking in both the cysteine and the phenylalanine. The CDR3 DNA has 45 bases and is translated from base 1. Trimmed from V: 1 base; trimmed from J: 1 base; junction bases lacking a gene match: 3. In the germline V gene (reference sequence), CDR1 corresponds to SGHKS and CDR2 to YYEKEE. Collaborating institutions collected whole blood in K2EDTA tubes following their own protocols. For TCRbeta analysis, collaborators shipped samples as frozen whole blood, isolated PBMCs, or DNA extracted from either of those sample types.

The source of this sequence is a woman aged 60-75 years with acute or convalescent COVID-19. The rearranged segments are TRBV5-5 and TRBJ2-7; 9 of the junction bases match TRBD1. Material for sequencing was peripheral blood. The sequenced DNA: TGTGCCAGCAGCTTGACGACAGGGGGGTCCTACGAGCAGTACTTC. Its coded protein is CASSLTTGGSYEQYF.